Described below is a single TCR beta chain sequence and its context. This sample is part of a study of human CD8 memory T cell subsets. The CDR3 is 13 residues long. Germline assignment: CDR1 KGHSH and CDR2 LQKENI. Sequencing libraries of TCR beta were made by UMI-labeled 5' RACE. TCRdb reprocessed the 5' RACE reads; each CDR3 protein has one entry and no DNA is given. There are roughly 17,000 distinct CDR3 sequences in the sample, with approximately 5.5% held by the top ten. Input material: CD8+ stem-like memory T cells (TSCM and TCM) sorted from PBMCs. Documented subset: stem-like memory CD8 T cells (TSTEM), CCR7+ PD-1- TIGIT-. The rearrangement joins TRBV18 to TRBJ2-3. The receptor comes from a human donor in good health. CDR3 residues: CASSPLGADTQYF.